Listed below are T cell receptor beta chains from one sample, sequenced in a study of cytomegalovirus exposure and HLA in healthy donors. The repertoire was sequenced with immunoSEQ multiplex PCR; TCRdb's copy has only in-frame clones and lacks some. The sample includes 85,000 to 100,000 clones, 70% to 80% of them seen just once. Sequenced material: PBMCs. Source of these receptors: a male donor in good health and CMV-seropositive. CDR3s include the opening cysteine and the closing phenylalanine or tryptophan. A D gene is named only where the DNA matches it firmly. Only some rows state a clone size, as once, few, many or a class for expanded clones.

d_call: .; v_call: TRBV27; j_call: TRBJ2-7; clone_size: .; cdr3_aa: CASKGRGKGYEQYF; cdr3_nt: TGTGCCAGCAAAGGGAGAGGGAAAGGCTACGAGCAGTACTTC
d_call: TRBD1; v_call: TRBV29-1; j_call: TRBJ1-2; clone_size: .; cdr3_aa: CSVGQGAGGYTF; cdr3_nt: TGCAGCGTCGGACAGGGGGCGGGTGGCTACACCTTC
d_call: TRBD1; v_call: TRBV30; j_call: TRBJ2-6; clone_size: .; cdr3_aa: CAFSDRGFTGANVLTF; cdr3_nt: TGTGCCTTCTCGGACAGGGGGTTCACTGGGGCCAACGTCCTGACTTTC
d_call: TRBD2; v_call: TRBV11-2; j_call: TRBJ2-7; clone_size: .; cdr3_aa: CASSPGTSGVLSYEQYF; cdr3_nt: TGTGCCAGCAGCCCGGGGACTAGCGGGGTTCTCTCCTACGAGCAGTACTTC
d_call: TRBD2; v_call: TRBV7-8; j_call: TRBJ2-7; clone_size: .; cdr3_aa: CASSLVAGGSYEQYF; cdr3_nt: TGTGCCAGCAGCTTAGTCGCGGGGGGTTCCTACGAGCAGTACTTC
d_call: TRBD1; v_call: TRBV19; j_call: TRBJ1-2; clone_size: .; cdr3_aa: CASSIAPTTGNYGYTF; cdr3_nt: TGTGCCAGTAGTATAGCCCCAACGACAGGGAACTATGGCTACACCTTC
d_call: TRBD1; v_call: TRBV6-5; j_call: TRBJ2-4; clone_size: .; cdr3_aa: CASSSTSGTANIQYF; cdr3_nt: TGTGCCAGCAGTTCCACTTCCGGGACAGCGAACATTCAGTACTTC
d_call: .; v_call: TRBV19; j_call: TRBJ1-6; clone_size: .; cdr3_aa: CASSIPGERSPLHF; cdr3_nt: TGTGCCAGTAGTATCCCGGGGGAAAGGTCACCCCTCCACTTT
d_call: .; v_call: TRBV7-2; j_call: TRBJ2-1; clone_size: .; cdr3_aa: CASSYGQSYNEQFF; cdr3_nt: TGTGCCAGCAGCTACGGACAGTCTTACAATGAGCAGTTCTTC
d_call: .; v_call: TRBV5-6; j_call: TRBJ1-2; clone_size: .; cdr3_aa: CASSYSGRGNYGYTF; cdr3_nt: TGTGCCAGCAGCTACTCCGGCAGGGGCAACTATGGCTACACCTTC
d_call: .; v_call: TRBV5-1; j_call: TRBJ2-7; clone_size: .; cdr3_aa: CASSSLTGIYEQYF; cdr3_nt: TGCGCCAGCAGCTCCTTAACAGGGATCTACGAGCAGTACTTC
d_call: .; v_call: TRBV4-2; j_call: TRBJ2-6; clone_size: few; cdr3_aa: CASSQANRAGANVLTF; cdr3_nt: TGTGCCAGCAGCCAAGCCAACAGGGCTGGGGCCAACGTCCTGACTTTC
d_call: .; v_call: TRBV30; j_call: TRBJ1-3; clone_size: .; cdr3_aa: CASYPGRLSGNTIYF; cdr3_nt: TGTGCCTCCTATCCCGGGAGGCTCTCGGGAAACACCATATATTTT
d_call: TRBD1; v_call: TRBV5-4; j_call: TRBJ1-2; clone_size: .; cdr3_aa: CASSYRTGGSSGYTF; cdr3_nt: TGTGCCAGCAGCTATCGGACAGGGGGCAGCTCTGGCTACACCTTC
d_call: TRBD1; v_call: TRBV4-2; j_call: TRBJ1-1; clone_size: .; cdr3_aa: CASSLLAGGQNTEAFF; cdr3_nt: TGTGCCAGCAGCCTACTCGCAGGGGGGCAGAACACTGAAGCTTTCTTT
d_call: .; v_call: TRBV7-3; j_call: TRBJ1-3; clone_size: few; cdr3_aa: CASSLSDGNTIYF; cdr3_nt: TGTGCCAGCAGTCTTTCAGATGGAAACACCATATATTTT
d_call: .; v_call: TRBV6-5; j_call: TRBJ1-2; clone_size: .; cdr3_aa: CASSYSSGNHNYGYTF; cdr3_nt: TGTGCCAGCAGTTACTCTTCAGGGAATCATAACTATGGCTACACCTTC
d_call: .; v_call: TRBV6-5; j_call: TRBJ1-2; clone_size: once; cdr3_aa: CASSFAGLYGYTF; cdr3_nt: TGTGCCAGCAGTTTCGCAGGACTCTATGGCTACACCTTC
d_call: .; v_call: TRBV18; j_call: TRBJ2-5; clone_size: .; cdr3_aa: CASSPDGETQYF; cdr3_nt: TGTGCCAGCTCACCAGACGGGGAGACCCAGTACTTC
d_call: .; v_call: TRBV9; j_call: TRBJ2-7; clone_size: .; cdr3_aa: CASSVGGAEQYF; cdr3_nt: TGTGCCAGCAGCGTAGGAGGCGCCGAGCAGTACTTC